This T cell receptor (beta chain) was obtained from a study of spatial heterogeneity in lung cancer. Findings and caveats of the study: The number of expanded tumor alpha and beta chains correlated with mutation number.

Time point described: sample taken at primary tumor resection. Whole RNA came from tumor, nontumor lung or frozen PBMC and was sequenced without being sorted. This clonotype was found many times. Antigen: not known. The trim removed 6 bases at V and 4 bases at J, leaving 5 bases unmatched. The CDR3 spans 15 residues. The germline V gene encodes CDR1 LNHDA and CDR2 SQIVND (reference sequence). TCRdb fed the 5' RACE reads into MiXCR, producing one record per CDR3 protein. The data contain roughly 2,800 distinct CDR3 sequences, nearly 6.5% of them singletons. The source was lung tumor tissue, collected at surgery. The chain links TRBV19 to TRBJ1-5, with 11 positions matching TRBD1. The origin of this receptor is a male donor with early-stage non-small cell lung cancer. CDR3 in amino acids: CASSGTGGTNQPQHF. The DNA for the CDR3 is TGTGCCAGTAGCGGGACAGGGGGGACTAATCAGCCCCAGCATTTT.